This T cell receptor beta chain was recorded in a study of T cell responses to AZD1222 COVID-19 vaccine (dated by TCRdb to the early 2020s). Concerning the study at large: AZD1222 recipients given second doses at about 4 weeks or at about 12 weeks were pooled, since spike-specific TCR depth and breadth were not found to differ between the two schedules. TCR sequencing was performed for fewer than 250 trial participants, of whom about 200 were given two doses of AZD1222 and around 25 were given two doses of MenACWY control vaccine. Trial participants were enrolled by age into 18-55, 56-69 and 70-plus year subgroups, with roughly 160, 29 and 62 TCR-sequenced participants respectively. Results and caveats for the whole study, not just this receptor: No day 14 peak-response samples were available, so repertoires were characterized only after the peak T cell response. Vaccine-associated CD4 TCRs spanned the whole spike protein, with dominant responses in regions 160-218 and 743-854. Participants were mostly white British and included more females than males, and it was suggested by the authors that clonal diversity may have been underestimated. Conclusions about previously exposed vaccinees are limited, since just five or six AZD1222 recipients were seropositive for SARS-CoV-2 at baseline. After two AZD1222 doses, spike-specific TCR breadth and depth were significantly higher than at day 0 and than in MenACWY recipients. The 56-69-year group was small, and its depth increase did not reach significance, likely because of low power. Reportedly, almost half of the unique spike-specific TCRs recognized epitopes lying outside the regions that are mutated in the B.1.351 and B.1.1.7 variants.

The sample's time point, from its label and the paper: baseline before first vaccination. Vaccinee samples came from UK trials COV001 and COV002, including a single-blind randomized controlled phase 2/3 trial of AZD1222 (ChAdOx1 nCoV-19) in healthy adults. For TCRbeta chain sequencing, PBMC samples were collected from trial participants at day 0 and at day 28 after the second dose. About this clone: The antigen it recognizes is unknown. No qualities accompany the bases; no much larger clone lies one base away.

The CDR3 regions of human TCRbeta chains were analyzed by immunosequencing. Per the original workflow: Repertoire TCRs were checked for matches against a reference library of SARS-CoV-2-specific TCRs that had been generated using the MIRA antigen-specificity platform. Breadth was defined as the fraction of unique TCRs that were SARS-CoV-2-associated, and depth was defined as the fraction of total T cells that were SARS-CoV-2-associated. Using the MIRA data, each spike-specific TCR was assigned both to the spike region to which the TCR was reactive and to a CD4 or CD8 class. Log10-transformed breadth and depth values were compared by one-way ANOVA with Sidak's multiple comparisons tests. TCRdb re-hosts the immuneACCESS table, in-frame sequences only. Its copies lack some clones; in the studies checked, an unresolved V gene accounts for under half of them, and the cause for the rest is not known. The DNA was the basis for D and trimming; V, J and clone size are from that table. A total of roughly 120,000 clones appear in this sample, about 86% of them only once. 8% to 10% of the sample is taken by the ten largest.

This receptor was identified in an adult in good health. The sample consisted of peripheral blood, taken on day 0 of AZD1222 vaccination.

The base sequence is TGTGCCAGCAGCCCCCCTCTAAGTGCGGCCCCCTACAATGAGCAGTTCTTC. It specifies CASSPPLSAAPYNEQFF. The V and J segments used are TRBV4-2 and TRBJ2-1; the D gene identity is not certain. The CDR3 numbers 17 residues from cysteine through phenylalanine. The entry retains the CDR3 DNA only, 51 bases that are in frame from base 1. V sheds 4 bases and J sheds 2 bases, leaving 18 bases between their ends. The germline V gene yields LGHNA for CDR1 and YNFKEQ for CDR2.